This T cell receptor (beta chain) was found in a study of identical twins listed by TCRdb under 2016. Regarding the study in general: To test whether fetal clonotypes persist, the study used deep sequencing on TCR alpha and beta repertoires from monozygotic twins, unrelated adults of various ages, and cord blood. To rule out contamination, replicate twin experiments were performed at different times with different library preparation protocols. Results and caveats for the whole study, not just this receptor: Fewer insertions were carried by abundant cord blood beta clonotypes; a weaker similar trend was observed in young adult naive repertoires, while no such trend was observed in memory repertoires. Invariant T cells such as MAIT and iNKT could partly confound zero-insertion analyses, although diverse VJ usage argued against such confounding for most clonotypes. Because the same donors could not be followed over many years, the conclusions relied on cross-sectional statistical analysis. In monozygotic twins, out-of-frame TCR alpha sharing was systematically underestimated by recombination models, although the models agreed with sharing between unrelated individuals. Excess twin sharing in beta out-of-frame sequences was weaker because fewer shared sequences lowered the signal-to-noise ratio. Compared with coincidental sharing between unrelated individuals, out-of-frame TCR alpha sequences shared between twins showed an excess of sequences with low generation probability.

Spanning cysteine to phenylalanine, the CDR3 consists of 16 amino acids. The CDR3 DNA has 48 bases and is translated from base 1. Taken from the germline V gene, the CDR1 and CDR2 loops are SGHRS and YFSETQ. V loses 7 bases at its end and J loses 8 bases; junction bases beyond the gene matches: 15. Every donor in the study was a healthy Caucasian. The twin cohort consisted of three pairs of female monozygotic twins, all aged about 18 to 30 years. Peripheral blood mononuclear cells were used as the source from which RNA for TCR libraries was isolated. The library was prepared using 5' RACE. The data were produced on an Illumina HiSeq 2000. Template switching added a universal primer binding site, and the final cDNA carried a unique molecular identifier that allowed TCR cDNA molecules to be counted accurately. Specific primers in the conserved constant-segment region were used to synthesize first-strand cDNA for the TCR alpha and beta chains. Each cDNA library was double barcoded, with a SMART-Mk sample barcode plus Illumina barcodes, to control for contamination. TruSeq adapter sequences along with Illumina sample barcodes were introduced in two successive PCR steps. TCR alpha and beta cDNA libraries were sequenced on the Illumina HiSeq platform with custom primers. The authors' analysis ran thus. MiGEC was used to process raw reads and extract unique molecular identifiers, and MiXCR was used to find CDR3 positions. For each individual, recombination models were inferred using an EM algorithm with the repgenHMM and IGoR tools. Shared clonotype analysis was performed with the tcR package in R, normalizing sharing by the product of cloneset sizes. To study raw recombination without the effects of thymic and clonal selection, out-of-frame nonproductive sequences were analyzed. TCRdb reran the public reads through fastp at Q25 and MiXCR, keeping productive beta chains. Each entry is one CDR3 protein sequence, shown with its most common DNA and genes. It is TCRdb's table, rather than the study itself, that gives the V and J calls and clone size. This sample is represented by roughly 690,000 distinct CDR3 sequences; approximately 22% of them were singletons. Together, the top ten hold 4% to 5.5% of the sample.

This clonotype was found many times. Its recognized antigen is unknown. The sample holds no much larger clone one base away, and base qualities are not on file. The data also belong to a second study, concerning T cells expressing NK-cell markers. From the second report: In sorted CD3+CD56+NKG2C+, CD3+CD56+NKG2C- and CD3+CD56-NKG2C+ T-cell subsets from several donors, TCR beta-chain repertoires were profiled. Among the eight sequenced donors, seven were HCMV-seropositive and one was HCMV-seronegative. To restrict sorting to alphabetaTCR-expressing T cells, an anti-gammadeltaTCR antibody was added in several experiments. In several donors, the dominant CD3+CD56+NKG2C+ clonotypes ranked among the top 10 CD8+ clonotypes, making up 1.0-7.0% of CD8+ T cells. Those dominant clonotypes were again the most abundant among CD3+CD56-NKG2C+ cells in a few donors, at roughly 25-60.1%. Whether the expanded NKG2C-expressing T cell clones were specific for HCMV antigens was left unclear. The eight sequenced donors were randomly selected healthy volunteers, three men and five women. To determine HCMV serostatus, a commercial ELISA kit was used to detect HCMV-specific IgG in serum. For five or six donors, unsorted PBMC were also used to sequence bulk peripheral blood T-cell repertoires. MIGEC was used to demultiplex reads and group the reads by UMI, and MiTCR was used to assemble and quantify clonotypes. To exclude erroneous sequences, only TCR cDNA sequences supported by at least two reads were retained. The tcR package was used for downstream repertoire analysis, with clonotypes matched between fractions based on CDR3 nucleotide sequence plus V segment. VDJmatch was used to annotate antigen specificity against VDJdb, with one amino acid substitution allowed in CDR3.

The sequence was collected from a woman aged 18-29 years in good health. The V and J genes are TRBV5-1 and TRBJ1-2, with 12 junctional bases fitting TRBD1. The sequenced sample consisted of PBMCs. At the DNA level, the sequence is TGCGCCAGCCACTCCGGGACAGGGGGCGGACGTAGGGGCTACACCTTC. This translates into CASHSGTGGGRRGYTF.